The entry below gives a single TCR beta chain sequence along with its context. The CDR3 runs to 14 residues. Germline values: CDR1 SGHTA, CDR2 FQGNSA. J lost 7 bases, V lost 5 bases, and 3 bases had no gene match. This table comes from immunoSEQ multiplex PCR, and its TCRdb copy is limited to in-frame clones, with some not included. The sample has 120,000 or so clones, 85% to 90% seen once; the top ten hold around 30%. These data originate in a study of blood T cell repertoires in COVID-19. Study-level information: In each case, the material was cDNA or gDNA derived from T cells, B-cell-depleted T cells, or PBMCs.

The source material was peripheral blood. The chain recombines TRBV7-2 with TRBJ1-4; 11 bases map to TRBD1. The sequence was collected from a man between 65 and 85 years old with active or convalescent COVID-19. The CDR3 is CASSPGQGGEKLFF. DNA of the CDR3: TGTGCCAGCAGCCCGGGACAGGGGGGTGAAAAACTGTTTTTT.